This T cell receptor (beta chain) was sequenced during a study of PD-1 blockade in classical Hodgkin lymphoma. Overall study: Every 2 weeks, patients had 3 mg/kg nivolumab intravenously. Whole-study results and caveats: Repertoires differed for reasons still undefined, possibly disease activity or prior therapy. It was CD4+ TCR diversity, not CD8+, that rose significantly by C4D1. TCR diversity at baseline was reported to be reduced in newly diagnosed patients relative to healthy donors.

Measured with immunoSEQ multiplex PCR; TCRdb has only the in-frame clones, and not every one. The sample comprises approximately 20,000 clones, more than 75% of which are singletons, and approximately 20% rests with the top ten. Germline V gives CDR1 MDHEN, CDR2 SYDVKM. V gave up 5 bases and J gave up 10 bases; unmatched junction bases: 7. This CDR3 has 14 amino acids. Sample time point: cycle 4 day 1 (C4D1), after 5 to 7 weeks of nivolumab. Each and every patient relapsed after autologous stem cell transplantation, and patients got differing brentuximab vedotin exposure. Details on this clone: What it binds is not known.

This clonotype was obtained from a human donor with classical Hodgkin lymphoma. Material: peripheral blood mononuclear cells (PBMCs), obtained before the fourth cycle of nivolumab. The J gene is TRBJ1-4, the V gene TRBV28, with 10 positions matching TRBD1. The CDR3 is CASSLDRGRGKLFF. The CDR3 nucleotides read TGTGCCAGCAGTCTCGACAGGGGGCGTGGAAAACTGTTTTTT.